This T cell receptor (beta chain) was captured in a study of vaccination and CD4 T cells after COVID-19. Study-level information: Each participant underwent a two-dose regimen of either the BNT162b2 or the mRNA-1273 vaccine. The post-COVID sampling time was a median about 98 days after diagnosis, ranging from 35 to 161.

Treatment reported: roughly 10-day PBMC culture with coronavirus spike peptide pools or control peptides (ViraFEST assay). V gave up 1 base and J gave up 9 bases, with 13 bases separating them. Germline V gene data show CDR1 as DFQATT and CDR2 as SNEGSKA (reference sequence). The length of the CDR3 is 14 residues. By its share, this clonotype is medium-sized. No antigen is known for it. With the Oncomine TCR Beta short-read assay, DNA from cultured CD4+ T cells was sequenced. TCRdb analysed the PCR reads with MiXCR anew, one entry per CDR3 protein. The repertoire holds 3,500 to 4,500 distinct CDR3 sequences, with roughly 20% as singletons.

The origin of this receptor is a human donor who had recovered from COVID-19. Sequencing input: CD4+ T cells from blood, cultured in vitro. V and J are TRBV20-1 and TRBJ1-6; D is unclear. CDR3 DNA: TGCAGTGCTAGAGTCGCGCACCCGGGTTCACCCCTCCACTTT. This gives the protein CSARVAHPGSPLHF.